These 8 T cell receptor beta chains came from one sample sequenced in a study of T cell responses to AZD1222 COVID-19 vaccine. Profiled with immunoSEQ multiplex PCR; TCRdb holds only in-frame clones, not every one. The sample includes around 140,000 clones, around 90% of them seen just once. Sequenced here: peripheral blood, sampled 28 days after the second AZD1222 dose. These receptors all come from an adult who received the AZD1222 COVID-19 vaccine.

This clone showed up just once. This sequence joins TRBV12-3 or TRBV12-4 and TRBJ2-1; D gene uncertain. CDR3 length: 11 amino acids. V lost 6 bases to trimming and J lost 4 bases, with 4 bases between them. CDR3 sequence reads: CASSLYNEQFF. The CDR3 DNA reads TGTGCCAGCAGCCTTTACAATGAGCAGTTCTTC.

The rearrangement links TRBV19 to TRBJ1-2, with TRBD1 matching over 11 bases. Germline CDR1 and CDR2: LNHDA and SQIVND (reference sequence). After removal of 8 bases from V and 7 bases from J, the junction contained 9 bases not matched to a gene. This CDR3 is built from 14 residues. DNA of the CDR3: TGTGCCAGTTGCAGGGACAGGGGGGATGGTGGCTACACCTTC. It specifies CASCRDRGDGGYTF.

CDR3: CASSFWGSNSPLHF. In nucleotides, the CDR3 is TGTGCCAGCAGTTTTTGGGGTTCCAATTCACCCCTCCACTTT. The chain is built from TRBV28 and TRBJ1-6; D is uncertain. Between the trimmed V and J ends, which lost 3 bases and 7 bases, there was a span of 10 bases. The germline gives CDR1 MDHEN, CDR2 SYDVKM. The CDR3 covers 14 residues.

The V and J genes are TRBV2 and TRBJ1-2; tentative D call: TRBD1 (5 bases). Germline-derived CDR1 and CDR2 are SNHLY and FYNNEI. V gave up 9 bases and J gave up 5 bases, with 19 bases separating them. CDR3 length: 14 amino acids. The CDR3 reads CARKTESPWYGYTF. CDR3 DNA sequence: TGTGCCAGGAAGACAGAATCCCCGTGGTATGGCTACACCTTC.

The genes are TRBV15 and TRBJ1-2; D is unresolved. Trimming shortened V by 0 bases and J by 5 bases, and 10 bases separated the two germline ends. This CDR3 has 14 amino acids. Germline V lookup: CDR1 LNHNV, CDR2 YYDKDF (reference sequence). The CDR3 reads CATSRDRRRYGYTF. The CDR3 bases are TGTGCCACCAGCAGAGATCGCAGGAGATATGGCTACACCTTC.

This chain connects TRBV7-7 to TRBJ2-2; no clear D. The CDR3 has 15 residues. Per germline, CDR1 SSHAT and CDR2 FNYEAQ (reference sequence). The CDR3, as DNA: TGTGCTACTGCACCCCTTTTGAGCGACACCGGGGAGCTGTTTTTT. As protein: CATAPLLSDTGELFF. Supplemented by reference TRBV7-7 and TRBJ2-2, the full variable domain reads GAGVSQSPRYKVTKRGQDVTLRCDPISSHATLYWYQQALGQGPEFLTYFNYEAQPDKSGLPSDRFSAERPEGSISTLTIQRTEQRDSAMYRCATAPLLSDTGELFFGEGSRLTVL.

The J gene is TRBJ2-1, the V gene TRBV18, with TRBD2 matching 10 bases. Germline CDR1 reads KGHSH; CDR2 reads LQKENI. This CDR3 region has 12 residues. Germline trimming cut 4 bases from V and 10 bases from J; bases unmatched to any gene: 1. The CDR3 DNA reads TGTGCCAGCTCACTAGCGGGAGGCGAGCAGTTCTTC. It codes for CASSLAGGEQFF. The full variable domain, its missing parts supplied by reference TRBV18 and TRBJ2-1, is NAGVMQNPRHLVRRRGQEARLRCSPMKGHSHVYWYRQLPEEGLKFMVYLQKENIIDESGMPKERFSAEFPKEGPSILRIQQVVRGDSAAYFCASSLAGGEQFFGPGTRLTVL.

The chain carries TRBV3-1 (or the pseudogene TRBV3-2) and TRBJ1-1; unclear D gene. This CDR3 has 15 amino acids. Germline CDR1 and CDR2: LGHDT and YNNKEL (reference sequence). Trimming shortened V by 4 bases and J by 4 bases, and 16 bases separated the two germline ends. The CDR3 DNA follows: TGTGCCAGCAGCCCCCCAGGAGGGAGTGGCACTGAAGCTTTCTTT. The encoded protein is CASSPPGGSGTEAFF.